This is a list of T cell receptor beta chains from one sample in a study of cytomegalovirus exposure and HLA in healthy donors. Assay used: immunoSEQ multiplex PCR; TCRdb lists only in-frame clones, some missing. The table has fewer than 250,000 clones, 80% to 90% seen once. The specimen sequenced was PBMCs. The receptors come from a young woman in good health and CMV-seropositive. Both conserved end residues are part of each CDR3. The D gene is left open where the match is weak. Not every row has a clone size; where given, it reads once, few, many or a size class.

CDR3nt: TGTGCCAGCCGGAGGGGGGGGACCTACGAGCAGTACTTC
CDR3aa: CASRRGGTYEQYF
v_gene: TRBV28
abundance: few
d_gene: -
j_gene: TRBJ2-7

CDR3nt: TGTGCCAGCAGTAGGGACAGCTATGGCTACACCTTC
CDR3aa: CASSRDSYGYTF
v_gene: TRBV6-5
abundance: once
d_gene: TRBD1
j_gene: TRBJ1-2

CDR3nt: TGCGCCAGCACCCCTGCGATCGCGGGGCTGAACACCGGGGAGCTGTTTTTT
CDR3aa: CASTPAIAGLNTGELFF
v_gene: TRBV4-1
abundance: -
d_gene: -
j_gene: TRBJ2-2

CDR3nt: TGTGCCAGCAGTTACGGACTAGCGGGGACCGGGGAGCTGTTTTTT
CDR3aa: CASSYGLAGTGELFF
v_gene: TRBV28
abundance: -
d_gene: TRBD2
j_gene: TRBJ2-2

CDR3nt: TGCAGCGTTGCCGGGACTAGCGGGAGGGCATCCTACAATGAGCAGTTCTTC
CDR3aa: CSVAGTSGRASYNEQFF
v_gene: TRBV29-1
abundance: -
d_gene: TRBD2
j_gene: TRBJ2-1

CDR3nt: TGCGCCAGCAGCCAAGGGGGGCCCAATGAAAAACTGTTTTTT
CDR3aa: CASSQGGPNEKLFF
v_gene: TRBV4-1
abundance: once
d_gene: -
j_gene: TRBJ1-4

CDR3nt: TGTGCCAGCAGCTTAGCGGTTGGGGGAACAGGGGTCCCATCCTACGAGCAGTACTTC
CDR3aa: CASSLAVGGTGVPSYEQYF
v_gene: TRBV7-6
abundance: -
d_gene: TRBD1
j_gene: TRBJ2-7

CDR3nt: TGTGCCAGCAGCTCAGACGCGGGGGATCAGCAGTACTTC
CDR3aa: CASSSDAGDQQYF
v_gene: TRBV7-6
abundance: -
d_gene: TRBD2
j_gene: TRBJ2-7

CDR3nt: TGTGCCAGCAGCTTACCTCCGGGACACCAAGCTTTCTTT
CDR3aa: CASSLPPGHQAFF
v_gene: TRBV7-9
abundance: -
d_gene: -
j_gene: TRBJ1-1

CDR3nt: TGTGCCAGCAGCTTGGGAGGGGGCGATCAGCCCCAGCATTTT
CDR3aa: CASSLGGGDQPQHF
v_gene: TRBV5-5
abundance: -
d_gene: TRBD1
j_gene: TRBJ1-5

CDR3nt: TGCGCCAGCAGCTTAGCGGGAGGACCGAACACCGGGGAGCTGTTTTTT
CDR3aa: CASSLAGGPNTGELFF
v_gene: TRBV5-1
abundance: -
d_gene: TRBD2
j_gene: TRBJ2-2

CDR3nt: TGTGCCAGCAGTTTACGAGTAGCGGGGATTTACAATGAGCAGTTCTTC
CDR3aa: CASSLRVAGIYNEQFF
v_gene: TRBV28
abundance: -
d_gene: TRBD2
j_gene: TRBJ2-1

CDR3nt: TGTGCCAGCAGTCAGCGGGTTTACAATGAGCAGTTCTTC
CDR3aa: CASSQRVYNEQFF
v_gene: TRBV27
abundance: -
d_gene: -
j_gene: TRBJ2-1

CDR3nt: TGTGCCAGCAGTTCAGCGGACCGGGTCAATGGCTACACCTTC
CDR3aa: CASSSADRVNGYTF
v_gene: TRBV28
abundance: -
d_gene: -
j_gene: TRBJ1-2

CDR3nt: TGCGCCAGCAGGTCGGGACAGGGTGGAGCCGGGGAGCTGTTTTTT
CDR3aa: CASRSGQGGAGELFF
v_gene: TRBV5-1
abundance: -
d_gene: TRBD1
j_gene: TRBJ2-2

CDR3nt: TGTGCCAGCAGCTTGCCTAGCGGGAGTTCCAACACCGGGGAGCTGTTTTTT
CDR3aa: CASSLPSGSSNTGELFF
v_gene: TRBV5-4
abundance: -
d_gene: TRBD2
j_gene: TRBJ2-2

CDR3nt: TGCGCCAGCGGAATCGGACAGGTAAACACTGAAGCTTTCTTT
CDR3aa: CASGIGQVNTEAFF
v_gene: TRBV4-1
abundance: -
d_gene: TRBD1
j_gene: TRBJ1-1

CDR3nt: TGTGCCAGCAGTGGATGGGGCGTCGGAAAGACCCAGTACTTC
CDR3aa: CASSGWGVGKTQYF
v_gene: TRBV7-8
abundance: -
d_gene: -
j_gene: TRBJ2-5

CDR3nt: TGTGCCAGCAGTTACTCGGGGCGAAGCTCCTACGAGCAGTACTTC
CDR3aa: CASSYSGRSSYEQYF
v_gene: TRBV6-5
abundance: -
d_gene: -
j_gene: TRBJ2-7

CDR3nt: TGTGCCACCTCCTTGGGACAGGGTTATAGGGAAAAACTGTTTTTT
CDR3aa: CATSLGQGYREKLFF
v_gene: TRBV6-5
abundance: -
d_gene: TRBD1
j_gene: TRBJ1-4

CDR3nt: TGCGCCAGCAGCCAAGATCTTGGGGGGGGCGAGCAGTTCTTC
CDR3aa: CASSQDLGGGEQFF
v_gene: TRBV4-1
abundance: -
d_gene: -
j_gene: TRBJ2-1

CDR3nt: TGTGCCAGCTCACCGGGGAGCCCTGAAGCTTTCTTT
CDR3aa: CASSPGSPEAFF
v_gene: TRBV18
abundance: -
d_gene: -
j_gene: TRBJ1-1

CDR3nt: TGCGCCAGCAGCCCTTCCTGGGAAGCGGGAGACGACAATGAGCAGTTCTTC
CDR3aa: CASSPSWEAGDDNEQFF
v_gene: TRBV4-1
abundance: -
d_gene: TRBD2
j_gene: TRBJ2-1

CDR3nt: TGTGCCAGCAGAGCTTTGGCGGGAGGGTCCTACGAGCAGTACTTC
CDR3aa: CASRALAGGSYEQYF
v_gene: TRBV11-1
abundance: -
d_gene: TRBD2
j_gene: TRBJ2-7

CDR3nt: TGTGCCAGCAGCTTAGTCTTCGGGAGTGGGGTAGGTGAGCAGTTCTTC
CDR3aa: CASSLVFGSGVGEQFF
v_gene: TRBV11-3
abundance: -
d_gene: -
j_gene: TRBJ2-1

CDR3nt: TGTGCCAGCAGTCCCCCCCGGGGGATTACGTCCTACGAGCAGTACTTC
CDR3aa: CASSPPRGITSYEQYF
v_gene: TRBV2
abundance: -
d_gene: -
j_gene: TRBJ2-7

CDR3nt: TGTGCCAGCAGTTCTCCGGGACAGTCTCTCTATGGCTACACCTTC
CDR3aa: CASSSPGQSLYGYTF
v_gene: TRBV28
abundance: -
d_gene: TRBD1
j_gene: TRBJ1-2

CDR3nt: TGTGCCAGCAGGCAACCGGGACTAGCGGTCTACGAGCAGTACTTC
CDR3aa: CASRQPGLAVYEQYF
v_gene: TRBV11-2
abundance: once
d_gene: TRBD2
j_gene: TRBJ2-7

CDR3nt: TGTGCCAGCAGTACCAAGGTGGAGCGGGCCTACGAGCAGTACTTC
CDR3aa: CASSTKVERAYEQYF
v_gene: TRBV28
abundance: -
d_gene: -
j_gene: TRBJ2-7

CDR3nt: TGTGCCAGCAGCCCACCGGAGCGGGAGGTAAATGAGCAGTTCTTC
CDR3aa: CASSPPEREVNEQFF
v_gene: TRBV7-6
abundance: -
d_gene: TRBD2
j_gene: TRBJ2-1

CDR3nt: TGTGCCAGCAGTTTTGGGAGCAGGGGAAGTGGCTACACCTTC
CDR3aa: CASSFGSRGSGYTF
v_gene: TRBV28
abundance: -
d_gene: -
j_gene: TRBJ1-2

CDR3nt: TGTGCCAGCAGCAAAATAAGCGGGACTCTTATATACGAGCAGTACTTC
CDR3aa: CASSKISGTLIYEQYF
v_gene: TRBV21-1
abundance: -
d_gene: -
j_gene: TRBJ2-7

CDR3nt: TGTGCCAGTGCGGAGGTCGCGACCGCCGATGAGCAGTTCTTC
CDR3aa: CASAEVATADEQFF
v_gene: TRBV19
abundance: -
d_gene: -
j_gene: TRBJ2-1

CDR3nt: TGTGCCAGCAGCCAAGGGTTTAGCGGATACAATGAGCAGTTCTTC
CDR3aa: CASSQGFSGYNEQFF
v_gene: TRBV4-2
abundance: -
d_gene: -
j_gene: TRBJ2-1

CDR3nt: TGTGCCATCAGTGATCCAGCGGGAGGAGGCGAGACCCAGTACTTC
CDR3aa: CAISDPAGGGETQYF
v_gene: TRBV10-3
abundance: -
d_gene: TRBD2
j_gene: TRBJ2-5

CDR3nt: TGTGCCAGCAGCCGGACAGGGGAATTGGGTGAAAAACTGTTTTTT
CDR3aa: CASSRTGELGEKLFF
v_gene: TRBV5-6
abundance: -
d_gene: TRBD1
j_gene: TRBJ1-4

CDR3nt: TGTGCCTGGAGTATCGGGACTAGCGGAGGTGAGCAGTTCTTC
CDR3aa: CAWSIGTSGGEQFF
v_gene: TRBV30
abundance: -
d_gene: TRBD2
j_gene: TRBJ2-1

CDR3nt: TGTGCCAGCAGTATCTCCGGGACAGGGGGCAATCAGCCCCAGCATTTT
CDR3aa: CASSISGTGGNQPQHF
v_gene: TRBV2
abundance: -
d_gene: TRBD1
j_gene: TRBJ1-5

CDR3nt: TGTGCCAGCAGCCTAGTAGCGGGGAATGAGCAGTTCTTC
CDR3aa: CASSLVAGNEQFF
v_gene: TRBV5-6
abundance: -
d_gene: TRBD2
j_gene: TRBJ2-1

CDR3nt: TGTGCCAGCAGCCCTGAGCGGGAGCCGTACGAGCAGTACTTC
CDR3aa: CASSPEREPYEQYF
v_gene: TRBV28
abundance: -
d_gene: TRBD2
j_gene: TRBJ2-7

CDR3nt: TGCGCCAGCAGCTCGTCCCGAGCAGGGTCGAATCCAACTAATGAAAAACTGTTTTTT
CDR3aa: CASSSSRAGSNPTNEKLFF
v_gene: TRBV5-1
abundance: -
d_gene: -
j_gene: TRBJ1-4

CDR3nt: TGTGCCAGTAGCTCTATTTGGGGGAGGAGGAACTACGAGCAGTACTTC
CDR3aa: CASSSIWGRRNYEQYF
v_gene: TRBV28
abundance: -
d_gene: -
j_gene: TRBJ2-7

CDR3nt: TGTGCCAGCGGACAGGGATTAAACACTGAAGCTTTCTTT
CDR3aa: CASGQGLNTEAFF
v_gene: TRBV2
abundance: -
d_gene: TRBD1
j_gene: TRBJ1-1

CDR3nt: TGTGCCAGCAGCCTACAGGGTGAGGCTGAAGCTTTCTTT
CDR3aa: CASSLQGEAEAFF
v_gene: TRBV9
abundance: -
d_gene: -
j_gene: TRBJ1-1

CDR3nt: TGTGCCAGCAGTTTATCGAATAGCGGGAGGGCCTACAATGAGCAGTTCTTC
CDR3aa: CASSLSNSGRAYNEQFF
v_gene: TRBV27
abundance: -
d_gene: TRBD2
j_gene: TRBJ2-1

CDR3nt: TGTGCCAGCAGCTCGGGGACTAGCGGGACCGATGAGCAGTTCTTC
CDR3aa: CASSSGTSGTDEQFF
v_gene: TRBV11-3
abundance: -
d_gene: TRBD2
j_gene: TRBJ2-1

CDR3nt: TGCAGCGTTCATTCTAGGACAGGGTTGGATGAAAAACTGTTTTTT
CDR3aa: CSVHSRTGLDEKLFF
v_gene: TRBV29-1
abundance: -
d_gene: TRBD1
j_gene: TRBJ1-4

CDR3nt: TGTGCCAGCAGATTGACTAGCGATAACTCCTACGAGCAGTACTTC
CDR3aa: CASRLTSDNSYEQYF
v_gene: TRBV28
abundance: -
d_gene: TRBD2
j_gene: TRBJ2-7

CDR3nt: TGCGCCAGCAGCCAATCTCCTAGCGGGTGGACAGATACGCAGTATTTT
CDR3aa: CASSQSPSGWTDTQYF
v_gene: TRBV4-1
abundance: -
d_gene: TRBD2
j_gene: TRBJ2-3

CDR3nt: TGTGCCAGCAGCCTGGGGCTAGCAGGGGGTTCGGCCCAGCATTTT
CDR3aa: CASSLGLAGGSAQHF
v_gene: TRBV5-8
abundance: -
d_gene: TRBD1
j_gene: TRBJ1-5

CDR3nt: TGTGCCATCAGGGGGACTAGCGGGAGAGCCTACGAGCAGTACTTC
CDR3aa: CAIRGTSGRAYEQYF
v_gene: TRBV10-3
abundance: -
d_gene: TRBD2
j_gene: TRBJ2-7

CDR3nt: TGCGCCAGCAGCTCGGGGCCGACTAGCGGATTGCGCGCGAACACCGGGGAGCTGTTTTTT
CDR3aa: CASSSGPTSGLRANTGELFF
v_gene: TRBV5-1
abundance: -
d_gene: TRBD2
j_gene: TRBJ2-2

CDR3nt: TGTGCCAGCTCACCACTTGGACAGGGGACCACCGGGGAGCTGTTTTTT
CDR3aa: CASSPLGQGTTGELFF
v_gene: TRBV18
abundance: once
d_gene: TRBD1
j_gene: TRBJ2-2

CDR3nt: TGTGCCAGCAGTCGGGGGACTGACACTGAAGCTTTCTTT
CDR3aa: CASSRGTDTEAFF
v_gene: TRBV6-1
abundance: -
d_gene: -
j_gene: TRBJ1-1

CDR3nt: TGTGCCAGCAGTCGGGACACTTACTACGAGCAGTACTTC
CDR3aa: CASSRDTYYEQYF
v_gene: TRBV14
abundance: -
d_gene: -
j_gene: TRBJ2-7

CDR3nt: TGTGCCAGCAGTGTTTCGTCGGCCGGGGGGACTGAAGCTTTCTTT
CDR3aa: CASSVSSAGGTEAFF
v_gene: TRBV2
abundance: -
d_gene: -
j_gene: TRBJ1-1

CDR3nt: TGTGCCAGCAGCTTAGAGGGTACTAGCGGGAGGACCTACGAGCAGTACTTC
CDR3aa: CASSLEGTSGRTYEQYF
v_gene: TRBV11-2
abundance: -
d_gene: TRBD2
j_gene: TRBJ2-7

CDR3nt: TGTGCCAGCAGTTTATACAGGGATCTAAAGCAGTTCTTC
CDR3aa: CASSLYRDLKQFF
v_gene: TRBV27
abundance: -
d_gene: -
j_gene: TRBJ2-1

CDR3nt: TGTGCCAGCAGTCGAGCGGGGGAGCAGTACTTC
CDR3aa: CASSRAGEQYF
v_gene: TRBV6-5
abundance: few
d_gene: TRBD2
j_gene: TRBJ2-7

CDR3nt: TGCGCCAGCAGTGAGAGGGGCCATCAGCCCCAGCATTTT
CDR3aa: CASSERGHQPQHF
v_gene: TRBV10-2
abundance: once
d_gene: -
j_gene: TRBJ1-5